This T cell receptor (beta chain) was sequenced during a study of blood T cell repertoires in COVID-19. On the study more broadly: Nucleic acid was either cDNA or gDNA, and it came from T cells, B-cell-depleted T cells, or PBMCs.

V gave up 6 bases and J gave up 3 bases, with 11 bases separating them. CDR1 and CDR2 (germline): LGHDT, YNNKEL (reference sequence). The CDR3 contains 14 residues. In the original analysis: Reference gene primer amplification in the assay estimated nucleated cell counts. TCRdb keeps only in-frame clones here, not all; method: immunoSEQ multiplex PCR. V, J and clone size are those of that table, while D and trimming were read from the DNA. The sample records hundreds of thousands of clones, around 84% being singletons. Cohort 3 recovery required two negative PCRs, clearance, or symptom resolution. The sequence was collected from a woman aged 45-60 years who had recovered from COVID-19. The chain uses TRBV3-1 (or the pseudogene TRBV3-2) and TRBJ1-4, with unresolved D. Sequences were obtained from PBMCs or T cells enriched from blood (not recorded which). The CDR3 DNA reads as TGTGCCAGCAGGTCCGCAGCGTCTAATGAAAAACTGTTTTTT. This sequence encodes CASRSAASNEKLFF.